Detailed here is one T cell receptor (beta chain). Antigen specificity is unknown. This entry is derived from a study of T-cell reconstitution after alpha-beta-depleted transplantation in children. Unique molecular identifiers were built into the TCRbeta library. TCRdb independently ran MiXCR on the PCR reads; one entry per CDR3 protein. This sample carries 440,000 or so distinct CDR3 sequences, 43% of them seen once, and the ten largest clones take 27%. Findings and limits, study-wide: Among T cells one year after transplant, newly produced cells accounted for most counts and diversity. Day-60 TCRbeta diversity that was high in some patients was derived from surviving recipient T cells and thymic progenitors. Approximately two months post-transplant, alpha-beta T cells reportedly originated from several hundred expanded graft clones.

This CDR3 spans 15 amino acids. Germline V gene data show CDR1 as MNHNS and CDR2 as SASEGT. V was trimmed by 5 bases and J by 2 bases, leaving 16 bases between them. The TCR originated in a girl aged 2 to 10 with aplastic anemia, due to receive a stem cell transplant. Sequencing was performed on PBMCs, taken before TCRalphabeta/CD19-depleted stem cell transplant. This rearrangement joins TRBV6-1 to TRBJ2-7; D is possibly TRBD1 (5 bases). In DNA form, the CDR3 reads TGTGCCAGCAGTCTTCGGACATCTCCTGCCTACGAGCAGTACTTC. Translating it yields CASSLRTSPAYEQYF.